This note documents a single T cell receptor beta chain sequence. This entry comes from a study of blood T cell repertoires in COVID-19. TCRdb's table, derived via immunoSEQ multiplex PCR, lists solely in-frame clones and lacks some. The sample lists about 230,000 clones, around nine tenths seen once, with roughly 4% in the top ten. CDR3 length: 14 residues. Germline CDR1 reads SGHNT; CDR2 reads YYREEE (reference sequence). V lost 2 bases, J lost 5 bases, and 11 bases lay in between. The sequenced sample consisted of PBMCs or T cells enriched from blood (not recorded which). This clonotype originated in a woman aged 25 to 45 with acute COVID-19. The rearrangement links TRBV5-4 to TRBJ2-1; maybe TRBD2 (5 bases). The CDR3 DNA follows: TGTGCCAGCAGCTTTCGAGGGTTACACAATGAGCAGTTCTTC. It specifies CASSFRGLHNEQFF. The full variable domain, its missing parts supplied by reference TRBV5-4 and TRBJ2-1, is ETGVTQSPTHLIKTRGQQVTLRCSSQSGHNTVSWYQQALGQGPQFIFQYYREEENGRGNFPPRFSGLQFPNYSSELNVNALELDDSALYLCASSFRGLHNEQFFGPGTRLTVL.